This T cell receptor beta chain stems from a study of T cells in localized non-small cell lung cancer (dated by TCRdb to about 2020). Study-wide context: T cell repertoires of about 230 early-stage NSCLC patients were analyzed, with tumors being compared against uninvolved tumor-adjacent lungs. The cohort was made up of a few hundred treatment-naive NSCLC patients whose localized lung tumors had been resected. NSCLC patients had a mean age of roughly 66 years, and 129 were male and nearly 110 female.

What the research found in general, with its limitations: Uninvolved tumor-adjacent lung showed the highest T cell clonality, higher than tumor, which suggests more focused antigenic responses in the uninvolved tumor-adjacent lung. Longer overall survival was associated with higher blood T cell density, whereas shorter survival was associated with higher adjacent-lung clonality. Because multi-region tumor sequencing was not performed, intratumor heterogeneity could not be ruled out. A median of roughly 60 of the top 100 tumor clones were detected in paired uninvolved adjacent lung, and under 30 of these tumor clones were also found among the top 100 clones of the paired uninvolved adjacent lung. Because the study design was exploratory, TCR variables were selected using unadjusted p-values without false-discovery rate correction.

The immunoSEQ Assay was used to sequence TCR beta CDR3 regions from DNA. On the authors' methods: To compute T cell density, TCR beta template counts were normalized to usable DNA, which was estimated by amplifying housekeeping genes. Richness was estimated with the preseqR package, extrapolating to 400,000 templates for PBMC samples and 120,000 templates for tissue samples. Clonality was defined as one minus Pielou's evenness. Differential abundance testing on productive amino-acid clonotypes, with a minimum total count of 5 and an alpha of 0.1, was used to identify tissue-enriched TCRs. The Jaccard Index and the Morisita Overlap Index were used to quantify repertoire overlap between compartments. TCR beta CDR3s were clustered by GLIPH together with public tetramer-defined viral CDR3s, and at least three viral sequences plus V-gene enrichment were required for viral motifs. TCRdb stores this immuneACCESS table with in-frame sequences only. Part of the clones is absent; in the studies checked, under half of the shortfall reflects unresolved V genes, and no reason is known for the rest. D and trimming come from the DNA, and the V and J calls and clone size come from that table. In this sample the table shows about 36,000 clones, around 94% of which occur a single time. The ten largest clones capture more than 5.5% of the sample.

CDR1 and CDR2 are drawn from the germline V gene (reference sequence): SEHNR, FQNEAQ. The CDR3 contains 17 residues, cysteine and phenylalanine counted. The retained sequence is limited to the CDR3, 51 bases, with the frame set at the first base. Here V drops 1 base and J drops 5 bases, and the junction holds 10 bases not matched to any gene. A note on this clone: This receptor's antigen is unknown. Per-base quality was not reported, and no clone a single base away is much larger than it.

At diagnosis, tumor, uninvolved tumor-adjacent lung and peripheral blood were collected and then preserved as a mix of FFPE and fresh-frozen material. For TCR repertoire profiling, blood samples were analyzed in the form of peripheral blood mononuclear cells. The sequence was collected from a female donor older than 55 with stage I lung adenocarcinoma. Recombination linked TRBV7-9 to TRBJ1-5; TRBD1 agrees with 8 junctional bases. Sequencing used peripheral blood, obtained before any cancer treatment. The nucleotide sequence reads TGTGCCAGCAGCTTAGTTGCAGGGGGCCTAGGGGATCAGCCCCAGCATTTT. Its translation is CASSLVAGGLGDQPQHF. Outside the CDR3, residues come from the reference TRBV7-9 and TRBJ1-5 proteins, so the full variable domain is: DTGVSQNPRHKITKRGQNVTFRCDPISEHNRLYWYRQTLGQGPEFLTYFQNEAQLEKSRLLSDRFSAERPKGSFSTLEIQRTEQGDSAMYLCASSLVAGGLGDQPQHFGDGTRLSIL.